This entry lists 8 T cell receptor beta chains sequenced from one sample in a study of OX40 agonist ivuxolimab in advanced cancers. Profiled with immunoSEQ multiplex PCR; TCRdb holds only in-frame clones, not every one. The sample consists of fewer than 55,000 clones, around 80% of them appearing once. The sample consisted of CD4+ or CD8+ T cells sorted from blood, taken in a trial of the OX40 agonist ivuxolimab. The receptors were sampled from an adult with an advanced solid tumor such as melanoma, head and neck, liver or kidney cancer.

This rearrangement joins TRBV10-3 to TRBJ2-1; 13 bases align to TRBD2. V was pared by 11 bases and J by 7 bases, with 11 bases of the junction left unmatched. The CDR3 has 15 residues. Looked up from germline, CDR1 is ENHRY and CDR2 is SYGVKD. CDR3 nucleotides: TGTGCCCTATCAGGGGGGGGACTAGCGGGAAATGAGCAGTTCTTC. Amino acids: CALSGGGLAGNEQFF.

In nucleotides, the CDR3 is TGCGCCAGCAGCCAAGTTAGGTCCGGGGAGCTGTTTTTT. This translates into CASSQVRSGELFF. The genes are TRBV4-1 and TRBJ2-2; D gene unclear. Trimming took off 1 base at V and 6 bases at J, with 6 bases between the two ends. The CDR3 is 13 amino acids. Per the germline V gene, CDR1 is MGHRA and CDR2 is YSYEKL.

This sequence joins TRBV7-2 and TRBJ2-1; D unresolved. CDR1 and CDR2 (germline): SGHTA, FQGNSA. The CDR3 has 13 residues. With 4 bases removed from V and 4 bases from J, the gap between germline ends came to 8 bases. The CDR3 DNA is TGTGCCAGCAGCTCCGCCTATTACAATGAGCAGTTCTTC. Its translation: CASSSAYYNEQFF.

This clone appeared a few times. V gene TRBV11-2 combines with J gene TRBJ1-3, with D hard to call. The germline CDR1 and CDR2 sequences are SGHAT and FQNNGV. Trimming removed 3 bases at V and 0 bases at J, with 18 bases between. CDR3 length: 18 residues. The CDR3 is CASSFSFWRADSGNTIYF. DNA of the CDR3: TGTGCCAGCAGCTTTTCCTTCTGGAGGGCCGACTCTGGAAACACCATATATTTT.

This clone has only a few counts. The V and J genes are TRBV2 and TRBJ1-5, with 9 bases lining up with TRBD1. Germline V gene sequence: CDR1 SNHLY, CDR2 FYNNEI. The CDR3 runs to 19 residues. V was pared by 1 base and J by 15 bases, with 25 bases of the junction left unmatched. CDR3 loop: CASSEGGSSRPGQGRNGHF. In DNA, the CDR3 is TGTGCCAGCAGTGAAGGGGGCTCCTCCCGGCCGGGACAGGGCCGCAATGGGCATTTT. Combining the CDR3 with reference TRBV2 and TRBJ1-5 gives the whole variable domain EPEVTQTPSHQVTQMGQEVILRCVPISNHLYFYWYRQILGQKVEFLVSFYNNEISEKSEIFDDQFSVERPDGSNFTLKIRSTKLEDSAMYFCASSEGGSSRPGQGRNGHFGDGTRLSIL.

This clone has only a few counts. The chain recombines TRBV5-1 with TRBJ2-5, with D hard to call. With 1 base removed from V and 4 bases from J, the gap between germline ends came to 11 bases. The CDR3 extends over 14 amino acids. The germline V gene encodes CDR1 SGHRS and CDR2 YFSETQ. The CDR3 bases are TGCGCCAGCAGCTTGCCTAGTTCTGCAGAGACCCAGTACTTC. This sequence encodes CASSLPSSAETQYF. The full variable domain, with the rest looked up from reference TRBV5-1 and TRBJ2-5, is KAGVTQTPRYLIKTRGQQVTLSCSPISGHRSVSWYQQTPGQGLQFLFEYFSETQRNKGNFPGRFSGRQFSNSRSEMNVSTLELGDSALYLCASSLPSSAETQYFGPGTRLLVL.

The chain combines TRBV2 with TRBJ2-7; D could derive from TRBD1 or TRBD2 (5 bases each). The CDR3 length is 16 residues. The V gene lost 5 bases and the J gene lost 0 bases, with 17 bases spanning the gap. Germline V gene lookup returns CDR1 SNHLY and CDR2 FYNNEI. CDR3 nucleotides: TGTGCCAGCAGTCCACAGCCGGGACCCAGCTCCTACGAGCAGTACTTC. This gives the protein CASSPQPGPSSYEQYF.

The chain joins TRBV15 to TRBJ1-4; D not certain. V was cut by 0 bases and J by 8 bases, with 22 bases left in between. Germline V gene data show CDR1 as LNHNV and CDR2 as YYDKDF (reference sequence). The length of the CDR3 is 18 residues. The CDR3, as DNA: TGTGCCACCAGCAGAGATGTTGCGACGACCCCTCGTTTAGAAAAACTGTTTTTT. As protein: CATSRDVATTPRLEKLFF.